This T cell receptor beta chain was observed in a study of response to subunit inactivated influenza vaccine (dated by TCRdb to about 2018). For the study in its entirety: The study used deep quantitative T cell receptor repertoire profiling to track responses to a trivalent subunit inactivated influenza vaccine. Beyond this particular receptor, the publication reports: It was suggested by the authors that each seasonal influenza vaccination may recruit only a limited number of new T cells.

Library preparation employed RT-PCR. TCRdb shows the sequencer as Illumina HiSeq 2500. TCRdb reanalyzed the raw reads on its own, using fastp at Q25 for trimming and MiXCR for clone calling, and kept in-frame beta chains. Rows matching on CDR3 protein sequence are summarized as one entry with the most common DNA and genes. Counted in this sample were 400,000 to 550,000 distinct CDR3 sequences; around 25% of them appeared once. Of the sample, 1.5% to 2% falls within the top ten clones. This clonotype was counted between two and nine times. The antigen it recognizes is unknown. The sample holds no much larger clone one base away, and base qualities are not on file. Trimming removed 1 base from V and 6 bases from J, leaving 10 bases between the germline ends. The CDR3 starts with the cysteine, ends with the phenylalanine, and has 14 residues. The kept DNA is CDR3 alone, 42 bases in frame from the first base.

The V gene is TRBV12-3 or TRBV12-4 and the J gene is TRBJ2-1; the D gene remains uncertain. Sequenced here: CD4+ T cells sorted from PBMCs, sampled roughly 5 days after vaccination. The source of this sequence is a man aged 50 to 60 who received an inactivated influenza vaccine. Donor details come from another sample of the same person, matched by shared clones. The nucleotides are TGTGCCAGCAGTTTAGTAATAGCAGGCAATGAGCAGTTCTTC. This codes for CASSLVIAGNEQFF.